This entry lists 19 T cell receptor beta chains sequenced from one sample in a study of shared clonotypes between healthy human individuals. The naive CD8 subset, CD45RO-negative cells positively selected for CCR7, excluded terminally differentiated effector memory CD45RA+ cells. The protocol was immunoSEQ multiplex PCR, while the TCRdb copy is restricted to in-frame clones and leaves out a portion. The sample consists of about 2 million clones, about 95% of them appearing once. What was sequenced was naive CD8+ T cells sorted from blood. The receptors come from a man aged 18-30 years in good health.

The rearrangement joins TRBV7-8 to TRBJ1-6; D is possibly TRBD1 (5 bases). The germline CDR1 and CDR2 sequences are SGHVS and FQNEAQ. The CDR3 runs to 18 residues. Trimming stripped 5 bases from V and 0 bases from J, with 17 bases between. The CDR3: CASSIDLRGSSYNSPLHF. CDR3 in DNA: TGTGCCAGCAGCATTGACCTTCGGGGGAGCTCCTATAATTCACCCCTCCACTTT.

V and J are TRBV27 and TRBJ2-3, with D maybe TRBD2 (6 bases). CDR1 and CDR2 (germline): MNHEY, SMNVEV (reference sequence). The CDR3 consists of 17 residues. The V and J ends lost 5 bases and 1 base respectively, with 19 bases between them. The CDR3 DNA reads as TGTGCCAGCAGTACAAGCAGGGCGGGAATGGGCACAGATACGCAGTATTTT. Amino acid sequence: CASSTSRAGMGTDTQYF.

The rearrangement uses TRBV5-1 and TRBJ1-1, with TRBD1 identical over 9 bases. This CDR3 spans 15 amino acids. Germline lookup yields CDR1 SGHRS and CDR2 YFSETQ. After removal of 3 bases from V and 3 bases from J, the junction contained 6 bases not matched to a gene. The CDR3 reads CASSSTGTGYTEAFF. In nucleotides, the CDR3 is TGCGCCAGCAGCTCTACAGGGACAGGGTACACTGAAGCTTTCTTT.

This sequence joins TRBV28 and TRBJ2-3, with D perhaps TRBD1 or TRBD2 (5 bases each). The germline CDR1 and CDR2 sequences are MDHEN and SYDVKM. This CDR3 region has 15 residues. The V end lost 7 bases, the J end lost 2 bases, and 16 bases lay between the germline ends. The CDR3 loop reads CASIEGPPFTDTQYF. CDR3 coding DNA: TGTGCCAGCATAGAGGGGCCACCCTTCACAGATACGCAGTATTTT.

This clone was seen once. This chain connects TRBV6-6 to TRBJ2-3, with D possibly matching TRBD1 (6 bases). The CDR3 has 14 amino acids. Germline CDR1 is MNHNY and CDR2 is SVGAGI (reference sequence). V lost 7 bases and J lost 5, with 16 bases in between. The CDR3 DNA reads TGTGCCAGCACCTCCCCTGAGGGGGTAGATACGCAGTATTTT. It encodes CASTSPEGVDTQYF.

This clone has only one observation. The sample holds other DNA sequences that translate to the same CDR3. The chain recombines TRBV9 with TRBJ2-1, with a weak D call TRBD2 (5 bases). Germline values: CDR1 SGDLS, CDR2 YYNGEE. Trimming took off 0 bases at V and 2 bases at J, with 9 bases between the two ends. CDR3 length: 15 residues. CDR3 nucleotides: TGTGCCAGCAGCGTAGATCCGGGGACCTACAATGAGCAGTTCTTC. Amino acids: CASSVDPGTYNEQFF.

This clone appeared once. V gene TRBV6-5 combines with J gene TRBJ2-7, with a weak D call TRBD1 (6 bases). V lost 2 bases and J lost 3, with 14 bases in between. The CDR3 length is 15 residues. Looked up from germline, CDR1 is MNHEY and CDR2 is SVGAGI. The CDR3 loop reads CASSYPAGAGYEQYF. The CDR3 DNA reads TGTGCCAGCAGTTACCCTGCAGGGGCGGGCTACGAGCAGTACTTC.

Notes on this clone: This CDR3 is also generated by other DNA sequences in the sample. This sequence joins TRBV30 and TRBJ2-7; TRBD1 matches 10 bases. The CDR3 sequence is 13 residues long. V shed 3 bases and J 6 bases; nucleotides not matched to a gene: 5. Per the germline V gene, CDR1 is GTSNPN and CDR2 is SVGIG (reference sequence). For the CDR3, the DNA is TGTGCCTGGAGCCGGGACAGGGGTCTCGAGCAGTACTTC. Translated, it gives CAWSRDRGLEQYF.

The chain links TRBV4-1 to TRBJ2-1; no clear D. Germline values: CDR1 MGHRA, CDR2 YSYEKL. V was shortened by 0 bases and J by 6 bases, with 9 bases between the two germline ends. The CDR3 sequence is 14 residues long. This CDR3 reads CASSQDLSINEQFF. CDR3 coding DNA: TGCGCCAGCAGCCAAGACCTATCGATCAATGAGCAGTTCTTC.

The chain combines TRBV27 with TRBJ1-1; D perhaps matches TRBD1 (6 bases). Germline V gene sequence: CDR1 MNHEY, CDR2 SMNVEV (reference sequence). This CDR3 has 13 residues. Trimming left V 8 bases short and J 3 bases short, with 13 bases between. The CDR3 bases are TGTGCCAGCGGCGATCAGGGGTACACTGAAGCTTTCTTT. Residues: CASGDQGYTEAFF.

V gene TRBV4-1 combines with J gene TRBJ1-5, with 8 nucleotides matching TRBD1. The CDR3 covers 17 residues. The germline gives CDR1 MGHRA, CDR2 YSYEKL. The V gene end was trimmed by 0 bases and the J gene end by 0 bases; junction bases not matched to a gene: 4. This CDR3 reads CASSQEGQDLSNQPQHF. CDR3 coding DNA: TGCGCCAGCAGCCAAGAGGGACAGGACCTTAGCAATCAGCCCCAGCATTTT.

Remarks on this clone: The sample contains more than one DNA sequence encoding this CDR3. The chain is built from TRBV5-4 and TRBJ1-2; no definite D call. V lost 0 bases and J 3 bases, leaving 9 bases between the germline ends. The germline V gene has CDR1 SGHNT and CDR2 YYREEE (reference sequence). This CDR3 is 14 amino acids long. Here the CDR3 DNA reads TGTGCCAGCAGCTTGGTGGGAACAGACTATGGCTACACCTTC. It yields the protein CASSLVGTDYGYTF. Supplemented by reference TRBV5-4 and TRBJ1-2, the full variable domain reads ETGVTQSPTHLIKTRGQQVTLRCSSQSGHNTVSWYQQALGQGPQFIFQYYREEENGRGNFPPRFSGLQFPNYSSELNVNALELDDSALYLCASSLVGTDYGYTFGSGTRLTVV.

This clone appeared a single time. The chain couples TRBV4-1 to TRBJ2-7; D not certain. V was clipped by 4 bases and J by 5 bases, with 12 bases between them. This CDR3 contains 13 residues. Germline V gene lookup returns CDR1 MGHRA and CDR2 YSYEKL. The CDR3 DNA sequence: TGCGCCAGCAGCCGGAGCGCCGGCAACGAGCAGTACTTC. As protein: CASSRSAGNEQYF.

The chain is built from TRBV21-1 and TRBJ1-2. TRBV21-1 is listed as a pseudogene. The CDR3 has 12 residues. CDR3 amino acids: CASSNKTYGYTF. CDR3 nucleotide sequence: TGTGCCAGCAGCAACAAAACGTATGGCTACACCTTC.

This chain links TRBV4-1 with TRBJ1-2, with unresolved D. Germline CDR1 MGHRA, CDR2 YSYEKL. The CDR3 has 15 amino acids. V was shortened by 1 base and J by 5 bases, with 14 bases between the two germline ends. In nucleotides, the CDR3 is TGCGCCAGCAGCCAAGGCGGCCACGCCACTTATGGCTACACCTTC. Translating gives CASSQGGHATYGYTF.

Notes on this clone: At the DNA level, this CDR3 is encoded by other sequences in the same sample as well. The chain couples TRBV2 to TRBJ2-7; TRBD2 aligns across 7 bases. Germline V gene data show CDR1 as SNHLY and CDR2 as FYNNEI. CDR3 length: 15 residues. V shed 4 bases and J 0 bases; nucleotides not matched to a gene: 6. The CDR3 nucleotides are TGTGCCAGCAGTGTCGGGCGGGGGAGCTCCTACGAGCAGTACTTC. It encodes CASSVGRGSSYEQYF.

V usage is TRBV30 and J usage is TRBJ1-2, with D unresolved. The V end lost 1 base, the J end lost 6 bases, and 9 bases lay between the germline ends. There are 12 residues in the CDR3. Germline V lookup: CDR1 GTSNPN, CDR2 SVGIG (reference sequence). The CDR3 protein is CAWSGGSHGYTF. The CDR3 DNA is TGTGCCTGGAGTGGAGGGAGTCATGGCTACACCTTC.

The V and J genes are TRBV10-3 and TRBJ1-1, with D unresolved. Germline lookup yields CDR1 ENHRY and CDR2 SYGVKD. CDR3 length equals 13 residues. The V end lost 11 bases, the J end lost 0 bases, and 13 bases lay between the germline ends. The CDR3 sequence: CAASLNMNTEAFF. CDR3 sequence (DNA): TGTGCCGCCTCTTTGAACATGAACACTGAAGCTTTCTTT.

The chain is built from TRBV30 and TRBJ1-2; TRBD1 might be the D (5 bases). The CDR3 extends over 16 amino acids. Germline lookup yields CDR1 GTSNPN and CDR2 SVGIG (reference sequence). V was trimmed by 1 base and J by 4 bases, leaving 19 bases between them. Here the CDR3 reads CAWSAKGPPGGYGYTF. CDR3 in DNA: TGTGCCTGGAGTGCAAAGGGTCCCCCGGGGGGCTATGGCTACACCTTC.